This entry lists 7 T cell receptor beta chains sequenced from one sample in a study of T-cell reconstitution after alpha-beta-depleted transplantation in children. Unique molecular identifiers were incorporated during preparation of the TCRbeta library. TCRdb analysed the PCR reads with MiXCR anew, one entry per CDR3 protein. The top ten hold 1.1% of the sample, which has 600,000 to 700,000 distinct CDR3 sequences, about 15% seen once. The sequencing here drew on PBMCs from the stem cell graft donor, taken from the stem cell graft. Receptors originate from a human donor who donated a stem cell graft to a child with acute myeloid leukemia.

The table lists this clonotype with a few counts. This chain links TRBV4-3 with TRBJ2-3, with 9 bases identical to TRBD2. The CDR3 sequence is 18 residues long. In germline, CDR1 is LGHNA, CDR2 YSLEER. With V trimmed by 0 bases and J by 3 bases, 10 bases remained unmatched. In DNA form, the CDR3 reads TGCGCCAGCAGCCAAGATCAGGCTAGCGGGGAGGGTACAGATACGCAGTATTTT. Amino acids: CASSQDQASGEGTDTQYF.

The CDR3 region has the DNA TGTGCCAGCAGCACGGGACTAGCGGGGGGTGCGGAGCTGTTTTTT. As protein: CASSTGLAGGAELFF. The rearrangement joins TRBV11-2 to TRBJ2-2; TRBD2 aligns across 15 bases. V dropped 5 bases and J dropped 10; count of bases not matched to a gene: 5. Germline V lookup: CDR1 SGHAT, CDR2 FQNNGV. This CDR3 comprises 15 residues.

The sample holds many counts of this clonotype. This sequence joins TRBV20-1 and TRBJ1-2, with unresolved D. This CDR3 has 13 amino acids. Germline V gene data show CDR1 as DFQATT and CDR2 as SNEGSKA (reference sequence). Trimming took 3 bases from V and 6 from J, leaving 14 bases between them. CDR3: CSASIPAADGYTF. CDR3 nucleotide sequence: TGCAGTGCTAGCATACCGGCGGCTGATGGCTACACCTTC.

CDR3 sequence: CASSFSWADGYTF. CDR3 nucleotide sequence: TGTGCCAGCAGCTTCTCTTGGGCCGATGGCTACACCTTC. The chain combines TRBV7-9 with TRBJ1-2; D is unclear. Germline V gene lookup returns CDR1 SEHNR and CDR2 FQNEAQ (reference sequence). The CDR3 runs 13 residues. Trimming removed 3 bases at V and 6 bases at J, with 11 bases between.

The chain employs TRBV12-3 or TRBV12-4 and TRBJ2-1; D gene unclear. CDR3 size: 11 residues. The V end was cut by 1 base, the J end by 13 bases, with 8 bases between. The CDR3 DNA follows: TGTGCCAGCAGTTTAGGGGTGACACAGTTCTTC. It translates to CASSLGVTQFF.

This clonotype was detected only a few times. The chain employs TRBV7-9 and TRBJ1-1, with 7 bases lining up with TRBD1. The CDR3 contains 17 residues. V shed 3 bases, J shed 0 bases, and the junction held 10 bases outside the gene matches. Germline V lookup: CDR1 SEHNR, CDR2 FQNEAQ (reference sequence). The chain's CDR3 is CASSFRRQGRMNTEAFF. The CDR3 DNA sequence: TGTGCCAGCAGCTTTAGGAGACAGGGAAGAATGAACACTGAAGCTTTCTTT.

CDR3 DNA sequence: TGTGCCAGCTCACCACAGACAGGACATCAGCCCCAGCATTTT. Translating it yields CASSPQTGHQPQHF. The rearrangement joins TRBV18 to TRBJ1-5; TRBD1 might be the D (6 bases). Trimming stripped 1 base from V and 5 bases from J, with 9 bases between. Germline CDR1 KGHSH, CDR2 LQKENI. The CDR3 totals 14 residues.